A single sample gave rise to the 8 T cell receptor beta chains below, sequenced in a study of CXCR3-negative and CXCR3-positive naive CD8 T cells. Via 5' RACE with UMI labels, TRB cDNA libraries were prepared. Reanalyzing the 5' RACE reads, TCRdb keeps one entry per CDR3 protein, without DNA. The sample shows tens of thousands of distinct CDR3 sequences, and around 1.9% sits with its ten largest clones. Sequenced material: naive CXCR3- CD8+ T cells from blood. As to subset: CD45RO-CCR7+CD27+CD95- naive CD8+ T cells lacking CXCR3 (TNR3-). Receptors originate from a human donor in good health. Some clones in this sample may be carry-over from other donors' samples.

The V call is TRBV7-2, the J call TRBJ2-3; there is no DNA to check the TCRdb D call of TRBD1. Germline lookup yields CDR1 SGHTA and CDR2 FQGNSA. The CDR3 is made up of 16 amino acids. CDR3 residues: CASSLTGTGYTDTQYF.

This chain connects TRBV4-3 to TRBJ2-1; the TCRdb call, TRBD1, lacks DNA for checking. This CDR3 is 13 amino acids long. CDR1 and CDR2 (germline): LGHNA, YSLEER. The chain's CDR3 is CASSEGGANEQFF.

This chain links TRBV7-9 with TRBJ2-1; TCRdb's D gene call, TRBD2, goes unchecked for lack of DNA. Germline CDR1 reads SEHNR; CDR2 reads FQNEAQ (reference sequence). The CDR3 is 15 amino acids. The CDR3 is CASSFPPITYNEQFF. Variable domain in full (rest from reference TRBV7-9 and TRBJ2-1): DTGVSQNPRHKITKRGQNVTFRCDPISEHNRLYWYRQTLGQGPEFLTYFQNEAQLEKSRLLSDRFSAERPKGSFSTLEIQRTEQGDSAMYLCASSFPPITYNEQFFGPGTRLTVL.

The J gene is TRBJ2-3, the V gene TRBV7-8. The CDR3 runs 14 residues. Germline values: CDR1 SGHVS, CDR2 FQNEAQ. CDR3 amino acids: CASSLPLNTDTQYF.

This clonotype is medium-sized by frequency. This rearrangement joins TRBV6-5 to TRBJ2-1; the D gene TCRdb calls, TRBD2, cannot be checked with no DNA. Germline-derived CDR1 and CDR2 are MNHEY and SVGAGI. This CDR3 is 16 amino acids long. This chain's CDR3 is CASSSTGLAFFNEQFF.

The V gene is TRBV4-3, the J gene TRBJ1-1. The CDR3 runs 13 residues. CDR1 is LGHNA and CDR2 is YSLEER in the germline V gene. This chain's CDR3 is CASSQFKNTEAFF.

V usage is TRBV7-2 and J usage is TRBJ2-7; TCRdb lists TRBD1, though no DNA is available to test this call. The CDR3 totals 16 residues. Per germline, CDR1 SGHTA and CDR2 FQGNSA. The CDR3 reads CASSFIRDRGNYEQYF. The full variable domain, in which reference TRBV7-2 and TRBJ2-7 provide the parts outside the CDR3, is GAGVSQSPSNKVTEKGKDVELRCDPISGHTALYWYRQSLGQGLEFLIYFQGNSAPDKSGLPSDRFSAERTGGSVSTLTIQRTQQEDSAVYLCASSFIRDRGNYEQYFGPGTRLTVT.

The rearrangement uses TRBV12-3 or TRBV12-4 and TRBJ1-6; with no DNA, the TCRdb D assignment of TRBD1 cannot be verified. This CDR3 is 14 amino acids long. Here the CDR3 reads CASSGDSSEIPLHF.